This T cell receptor (beta chain) emerged from a study of cytomegalovirus exposure and HLA in healthy donors (TCRdb year 2017). In terms of the full investigation: According to an earlier analysis of 550 to 700 of the donors, 200 million or so T cells yielded 100 million or so unique TCR beta sequences and around 280 Gb of sequence data. Around 320 gigabases of sequencing data and approximately 80 million unique TCR sequences were included in an early release covering 550 to 800 HLA-typed donors. Among the roughly 390 genotyped donors, more than 70% belonged to the genetic ancestry cluster associated with self-reported Caucasian donors. The study aimed to test whether signatures of past pathogen exposure could be identified by cataloging public T cell receptors. The study profiled the T cell repertoires of fewer than 850 subjects by immunosequencing and related them to cytomegalovirus serostatus. Along with the roughly 700-subject first cohort, a separate validation cohort of over a hundred different subjects was used. High-throughput TCR immunosequencing, statistical association of individual TCRs with disease status, and machine learning were combined to predict cytomegalovirus infection status. A later analysis re-analyzed previously published TCR beta repertoires from roughly 600 donors and added high-resolution HLA genotyping to study TCR occurrence patterns. In the later analysis, no new phenotypic data were used to find candidate immune exposures; instead, reliance was placed on TCR beta sequences and their occurrence across donors. An earlier analysis of 500 to 750 of the donors applied high-throughput TCR beta sequencing to assess whether each TCR beta V gene segment acted as functional or pseudogenic. Donor age, sex, ethnicity and CMV serostatus were compiled alongside the repertoire data. In a later genetic analysis, genome-wide SNP genotypes for about 65% of the 666 donors were used, and that subset was treated as a discovery cohort. All discovery cohort repertoires had been generated on a single sequencing platform. Class I and class II HLA loci were covered by the typing at four-digit resolution. The number of donors typed differed by locus, with about 629-640 for A, B, C, DRB1 and DQB1, around 500 for DQA1, 600 to 610 for DPA1, and around 450 for DPB1. A few DR-DQ haplotypes were treated as single units for association and clustering because of strong linkage in the cohort. Among some 400 genotyped donors of the cohort, an average of around 220,000 unique TCR beta nucleotide sequences was sequenced per donor, of which roughly 17% were non-productive. Overall results and qualifications from the work: In a later analysis, TCR association rates were found to vary across HLA loci, with the most associated TCRs seen for DRB1 alleles and the fewest for HLA-C alleles. The sequencing pipeline was judged likely to have produced a cluster of highly shared sequence variants as a technical artifact. Sequencing depth was assumed to be roughly uniform across donors in the presence/absence analyses, though that assumption may not hold. Roughly 17 rarely observed V segments, including chromosome 9 orphons, were excluded from the earlier analysis of just under 600 of the donors because counts were too low. Because HLA typing was unavailable for some donors at each locus, only the typed subset was used in association tests. CMV serostatus was the only immune exposure information available for the cohort. While some public TCRs were present in many individuals, most TCR sequences turned up only very rarely across donors. In a later analysis, most CMV-associated TCR beta chains were found to appear HLA-restricted, with HLA associations seemingly driven largely by CMV exposure. Cytomegalovirus status was reported to be diagnosed by the classifier with high specificity and sensitivity in both the original and validation cohorts. Three of the identified cytomegalovirus-associated TCR beta chains were confirmed in vitro to be specific for cytomegalovirus antigens. The cohort was sequenced for TCR beta chains only, and without alpha or paired-chain data the features that could be detected were limited. Assigning TCR associations to individual alleles was difficult when HLA alleles, especially DR and DQ, strongly co-occurred. A further reported finding was that TCR beta sequences accurately predicted the HLA-A and HLA-B alleles for most subjects in the first cohort. In a later analysis, HLA-associated TCR beta chains were found to be more clonally expanded and to have lower generation probabilities than equally common non-associated chains. In an earlier analysis of some 540 of the donors, most TCR beta V segments appeared in productive rearrangements about 90% or about 30% of the time, broadly matching IMGT annotations. In a later analysis, 15,000 to 20,000 TCR beta sequences were associated with specific HLA alleles at a false discovery rate of 0.05. A later analysis reported that several top co-occurrence clusters appeared linked to parvovirus B19, influenza, CMV and Epstein-Barr virus. The authors suggested that the approach could potentially be extended to other disease states and immunological phenotypes. According to a later genetic analysis, donors in an Asian-associated ancestry cluster had fewer N-insertions in productive TCRs than the approximately 700-donor mean. Linkage disequilibrium might explain the correlated functional status among segregating V segments, but an unknown experimental factor could not be ruled out. In the study, about 150 TCR beta chains were listed as associated with cytomegalovirus. V-gene and J-gene trimming of TCR beta chains was associated with a missense DCLRE1C variant in a later genetic analysis, and the association was replicated in an independent cohort.

The cohort comprised 710 or so healthy bone marrow donors. At the time of sampling, every cohort member was nominally healthy, though immune exposures that went unrecorded were likely present. The donor tested CMV seronegative, placing the donor among the 350 to 400 seronegative members of the cohort. A peripheral blood sample was provided by each donor, and peripheral blood mononuclear cells were used for TCR beta sequencing. The Qiagen DNeasy Blood Extraction Kit was used to extract genomic DNA from the blood cell samples. Libraries were prepared through the immunoSEQ multiplex PCR assay. The multiplex PCR relied on a mix of 60 forward primers for TCR Vbeta segments and 13 reverse primers for TCR Jbeta segments. A multiplex PCR assay on genomic DNA amplified the CDR3 region of rearranged TCR beta genes. On the Illumina HiSeq System, the amplified TCR beta libraries were sequenced as 87-base-pair reads. Concerning the study's data processing: In a later analysis, tens of millions of unique TCR beta chains were counted across the 500 to 850 repertoires, and around 10 million of these chains were shared by at least two donors. To remove PCR and sequencing errors, raw reads were error-corrected and collapsed into unique sequences using a nearest-neighbor algorithm that merged closely related sequences. V, D and J gene segments were assigned by aligning CDR3 sequences to IMGT reference sequences. Each retained sequence needed at least a six-nucleotide match to both a V gene segment and a J gene segment. A rearrangement was called productive if the CDR3 had no stop codons and remained in frame with V and J, and every other rearrangement was called non-productive. CDR3 was defined by IMGT convention, running from the second conserved V-encoded cysteine to the conserved J-encoded phenylalanine. The earlier analysis of about 500 of the donors excluded sequences that lacked an unambiguous match to a single V gene segment. An earlier analysis of 587 of the donors classified V segments as functional when productive rearrangements were above 56.7% and as segregating when the standard deviation between donors was above 5%. To diagnose cytomegalovirus status from the catalog of TCR beta chain sequences, a statistical classification framework was built. A later analysis assigned V and J genes by comparing TCR nucleotide sequences with IMGT/GENE-DB human TR gene sequences. The TCRdist pipeline was used in a later analysis to assign CDR3 sequences and most-parsimonious VDJ recombination scenarios. In a later analysis, each TCR beta chain was defined by its CDR3 amino acid sequence together with its V-gene family, and reads without a unique V-gene family were excluded. To address suspected cross-contamination and a sequencing artifact, a later analysis removed approximately 590 highly shared, low-generation-probability nucleotide sequences. For each public chain, a later analysis derived a clonal expansion index from normalized ranks of inferred template counts within each repertoire. Generation probabilities in a later analysis came from a VDJ recombination model fitted to out-of-frame rearrangements, and those results were checked against IGoR. In a later analysis, TCR-TCR, TCR-HLA and TCR-CMV co-occurrence was scored with hypergeometric tests, and a repertoire-size bias correction was applied to TCR pairs. False discovery rates were estimated in a later analysis by permuting HLA or CMV assignments 20 times. In a later analysis, co-occurring TCRs were grouped using DBSCAN, and TCRdist sequence similarity was added for clustering within HLA-allele-positive subsets. Repertoires with fewer than 30,000 or more than 120,000 public chains, plus five repertoires with anomalous nucleotide sharing, were excluded from co-occurrence clustering. Entries here come from immuneACCESS through TCRdb and include only in-frame sequences with V and J called. Some clones fail to appear in such tables; in the studies checked, an unresolved V gene covers under half of the shortfall, and the cause of the remainder is unknown. From that table come the V and J calls and clone size; the DNA was used to work out D and trimming. The sample table holds 150,000 or so clones. The leading ten clones occupy approximately 1.5% of the sample.

Concerning this clone itself: Its antigen target is currently unknown.

The origin of this receptor is a woman aged 50 to 65 in good health and CMV-seronegative. Sequencing was carried out using PBMCs.

The CDR3 loop reads CASKIRPGTEAFF. The sequenced DNA is TGCGCCAGCAAAATTCGGCCAGGCACTGAAGCTTTCTTT. The rearranged chain carries TRBV5-1 and TRBJ1-1, with the D gene call left open. CDR1 and CDR2 are read off the germline V gene as SGHRS and YFSETQ. At the junction V is shortened by 6 bases and J by 4 bases, with 13 bases in between. The CDR3 covers 13 residues, taking in both the cysteine and the phenylalanine. Only the CDR3 DNA is retained, 39 bases long and in frame from the first base.